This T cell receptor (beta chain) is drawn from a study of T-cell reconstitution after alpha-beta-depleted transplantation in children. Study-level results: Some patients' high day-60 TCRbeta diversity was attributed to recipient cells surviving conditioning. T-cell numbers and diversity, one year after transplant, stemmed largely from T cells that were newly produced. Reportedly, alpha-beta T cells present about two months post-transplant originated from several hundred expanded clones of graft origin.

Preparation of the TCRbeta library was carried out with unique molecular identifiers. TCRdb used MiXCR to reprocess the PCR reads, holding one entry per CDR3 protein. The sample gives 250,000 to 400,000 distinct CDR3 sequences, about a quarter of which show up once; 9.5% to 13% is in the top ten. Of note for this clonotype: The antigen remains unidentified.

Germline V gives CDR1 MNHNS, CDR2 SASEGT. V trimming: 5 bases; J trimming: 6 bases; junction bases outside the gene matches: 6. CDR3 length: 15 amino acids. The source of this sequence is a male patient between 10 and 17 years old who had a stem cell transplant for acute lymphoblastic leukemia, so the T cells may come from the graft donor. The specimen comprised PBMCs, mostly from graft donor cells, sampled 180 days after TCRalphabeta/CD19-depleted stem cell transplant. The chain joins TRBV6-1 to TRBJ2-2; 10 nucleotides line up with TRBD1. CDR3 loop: CASSPGQGRSGELFF. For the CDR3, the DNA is TGTGCCAGCAGTCCGGGACAGGGGAGGTCCGGGGAGCTGTTTTTT.